This T cell receptor (beta chain) was sequenced for a study of blood T cell repertoires in COVID-19. Study-level information: Sites across the United States, Italy and Spain contributed samples from acute and convalescent COVID-19.

Produced via immunoSEQ multiplex PCR; TCRdb's table is partial and in-frame only. The sample includes fewer than 300,000 clones, around 81% of them seen just once. The Seattle patients, enrolled during active infection, were followed longitudinally. The TCR sequence derives from a person aged 70 to 85 with COVID-19, enrolled during active disease. The sequencing sample was made of peripheral blood.

The CDR3 region has the DNA TGTGCCAGCAGCCCCGGGGCAGCGGGAGTGTACGAGCAGTACTTC. Residues: CASSPGAAGVYEQYF. The chain employs TRBV7-8 and TRBJ2-7; TRBD2 matches 8 bases. This CDR3 has 15 amino acids. Unmatched junction bases numbered 10, after V lost 5 bases and J lost 4 bases. Germline loops: CDR1 SGHVS, CDR2 FQNEAQ.